Presented here are 15 T cell receptor beta chains from one specimen sequenced in a study of blood T cell repertoires in COVID-19. This table comes from immunoSEQ multiplex PCR, and its TCRdb copy is limited to in-frame clones, with some not included. The sample has 310,000 or so clones, 87% seen once; the top ten hold 9.9%. Sequencing was done on a sample of peripheral blood. Every receptor here comes from a man younger than 40 with COVID-19, enrolled during active disease.

The V call is TRBV6-5, the J call TRBJ1-2; 7 positions agree with TRBD1. Germline values: CDR1 MNHEY, CDR2 SVGAGI. This CDR3 is 13 amino acids long. After removal of 5 bases from V and 3 bases from J, the junction contained 3 bases not matched to a gene. The CDR3 loop is CASSPTGHYGYTF. DNA for the CDR3: TGTGCCAGCAGTCCGACAGGGCACTATGGCTACACCTTC.

This sequence joins TRBV18 and TRBJ2-1; no reliable D call. Trimming took off 2 bases at V and 0 bases at J, with 14 bases between the two ends. The CDR3 length is 17 residues. Per germline, CDR1 KGHSH and CDR2 LQKENI. This chain's CDR3 is CASSPVLGEASYNEQFF. CDR3 DNA: TGTGCCAGCTCACCAGTCTTAGGTGAGGCCTCCTACAATGAGCAGTTCTTC.

The chain joins TRBV13 to TRBJ2-1, with TRBD2 identical over 9 bases. With V trimmed by 4 bases and J by 9 bases, 10 bases remained unmatched. The CDR3 sequence is 15 residues long. Germline assignment: CDR1 PRHDT and CDR2 FYEKMQ (reference sequence). This CDR3 is CASSSWGGRASEQFF. The CDR3, as DNA: TGTGCCAGCAGCTCCTGGGGCGGGAGGGCCAGTGAGCAGTTCTTC. Full variable domain (remainder filled in from reference TRBV13 and TRBJ2-1): AAGVIQSPRHLIKEKRETATLKCYPIPRHDTVYWYQQGPGQDPQFLISFYEKMQSDKGSIPDRFSAQQFSDYHSELNMSSLELGDSALYFCASSSWGGRASEQFFGPGTRLTVL.

V usage is TRBV14 and J usage is TRBJ1-1, with a possible D match to TRBD1 (6 bases). The CDR3 sequence is 13 residues long. Germline values: CDR1 SGHDN, CDR2 FVKESK. Trimming shortened V by 4 bases and J by 8 bases, and 14 bases separated the two germline ends. CDR3 in DNA: TGTGCCAGCAGCCTGAGTTGGGGGACAGAAGCTTTCTTT. Translation gives CASSLSWGTEAFF.

The CDR3 sequence is CASSLVAGVPADTQYF. The CDR3 DNA follows: TGTGCCAGCAGCTTAGTTGCGGGAGTGCCCGCAGATACGCAGTATTTT. The chain is built from TRBV7-9 and TRBJ2-3, with 7 positions matching TRBD2. V was clipped by 1 base and J by 4 bases; unmatched bases: 8. The CDR3 runs to 16 residues. The germline V gene has CDR1 SEHNR and CDR2 FQNEAQ (reference sequence).

J is TRBJ2-7 and V is TRBV7-9; 7 nucleotides align to TRBD1. CDR3 size: 15 residues. The J segment lost 0 bases and the V segment lost 5 bases, leaving 7 bases of the junction unmatched. Germline V lookup: CDR1 SEHNR, CDR2 FQNEAQ (reference sequence). CDR3 protein: CASSQGQDPSYEQYF. CDR3 sequence (DNA): TGTGCCAGCAGCCAAGGACAGGACCCCTCCTACGAGCAGTACTTC.

The rearrangement joins TRBV18 to TRBJ1-6; D remains unclear. Germline assignment: CDR1 KGHSH and CDR2 LQKENI. Trimming removed 3 bases from V and 0 bases from J, with 21 bases in between. This CDR3 contains 20 residues. CDR3 sequence: CASSPNPGTHSSSYNSPLHF. The CDR3 nucleotides are TGTGCCAGCTCACCGAACCCGGGAACACACAGTAGCTCCTATAATTCACCCCTCCACTTT.

This clone turned up a few times. The V gene is TRBV11-1, the J gene TRBJ2-1; D is unresolved. The germline V and J ends were trimmed by 1 base and 8 bases, with 12 bases remaining between them. In germline, CDR1 is SGHAT, CDR2 FQDESV (reference sequence). The CDR3 consists of 14 residues. The CDR3 protein is CASSLVLREYEQFF. CDR3 nucleotide sequence: TGTGCCAGCAGCTTAGTTTTGAGAGAGTATGAGCAGTTCTTC.

The rearrangement joins TRBV19 to TRBJ2-3; D may be TRBD1 (5 bases). The V end lost 6 bases, the J end lost 5 bases, and 15 bases lay between the germline ends. The CDR3 sequence is 14 residues long. The V gene's germline CDR1 is LNHDA and CDR2 SQIVND (reference sequence). The CDR3 DNA reads as TGTGCCAGTAGCCCCAAATCAAGGGGAGATACGCAGTATTTT. It codes for CASSPKSRGDTQYF.

The DNA of the CDR3 is TGTGCCAGTAGTGATCAACGAGGGACAGGGGGCGATTTGGCAGCTTTCTTT. Residues: CASSDQRGTGGDLAAFF. V is TRBV19 and J is TRBJ1-1; TRBD1 matches at 12 bases. The CDR3 has 17 amino acids. V lost 5 bases to trimming and J lost 10 bases; unmatched junction nucleotides: 17. The germline CDR1 and CDR2 sequences are LNHDA and SQIVND (reference sequence).

The chain carries TRBV7-2 and TRBJ2-1, with 7 bases matching TRBD2. The CDR3 has 16 residues. After removal of 1 base from V and 4 bases from J, the junction contained 7 bases not matched to a gene. Germline values: CDR1 SGHTA, CDR2 FQGNSA. In DNA, the CDR3 is TGTGCCAGCAGCTTAGTTCGGCTAGCGGTATACAATGAGCAGTTCTTC. Translating gives CASSLVRLAVYNEQFF.

This clone appeared a single time. The genes are TRBV2 and TRBJ2-1; 11 positions agree with TRBD1. The V gene's germline CDR1 is SNHLY and CDR2 FYNNEI. V was clipped by 7 bases and J by 7 bases; unmatched bases: 3. CDR3 length: 13 residues. DNA for the CDR3: TGTGCCAGCAAAGGACAGGGGGCGAATGAGCAGTTCTTC. Its protein is CASKGQGANEQFF.

This rearrangement joins TRBV28 to TRBJ2-1; D is undetermined. V lost 6 bases to trimming and J lost 8 bases, with 14 bases between them. Germline V CDR1 and CDR2: MDHEN, SYDVKM. This CDR3 contains 13 residues. CDR3 bases: TGTGCCAGCAGGAACCCGGGTGTAGATGAGCAGTTCTTC. The encoded protein is CASRNPGVDEQFF.

The chain has TRBV7-4 and TRBJ1-5, with 8 bases that match TRBD1. Losses at the gene ends were 5 bases for V and 3 bases for J; bases not matched to a gene: 9. The CDR3 consists of 16 residues. Per germline, CDR1 SGHVT and CDR2 SQSDAQ. The CDR3 DNA sequence: TGTGCCAGCAGCCCCAGACAGGGGATAGACAATCAGCCCCAGCATTTT. Translation gives CASSPRQGIDNQPQHF.

The chain uses TRBV28 and TRBJ2-2; D not certain. Germline loops: CDR1 MDHEN, CDR2 SYDVKM. The CDR3 sequence is 12 residues long. Trimming cost V 3 bases and J 3 bases, with 2 bases left between them. CDR3 in amino acids: CASSFYTGELFF. The DNA of the CDR3 is TGTGCCAGCAGTTTCTACACCGGGGAGCTGTTTTTT.